This T cell receptor (beta chain) was captured by sequencing in a study of response to subunit inactivated influenza vaccine. In TCRdb, the RT-PCR reads were re-called with MiXCR into one record per CDR3 protein. The sample yields about 540,000 distinct CDR3 sequences, under 25% seen once. This clonotype was detected only a few times. Per germline, CDR1 SQVTM and CDR2 ANQGSEA. The V and J ends lost 6 bases and 7 bases, in that order; junction bases with no gene match: 10. The CDR3 is made up of 15 amino acids. This same sample was also taken into another study, of T cells expressing NK-cell markers. That publication notes: Synthesis of TCR beta cDNA relied on 5'RACE template switching carrying UMIs. With respect to HCMV, seven of the eight sequenced donors were seropositive, and one was seronegative. It is unclear if expanded NKG2C-expressing clones target HCMV antigens.

This chain connects TRBV29-1 to TRBJ2-3, with TRBD2 matching over 13 bases. The sample here was CD4+ T cells sorted from PBMCs, taken 12 days after vaccination. This receptor was identified in a man in his fifties or sixties who received an inactivated influenza vaccine. The chain's CDR3 is CSVGGLAGYGNTQYF. Written as DNA, the CDR3 is TGCAGCGTGGGGGGACTAGCGGGATATGGAAATACGCAGTATTTT.